This TCR beta chain derives from a study of blood T cell repertoires in COVID-19. The method was immunoSEQ multiplex PCR; TCRdb's version includes in-frame clones alone and lacks a portion of them. The sample records 300,000 to 450,000 clones, around 90% being singletons. This receptor was identified in a woman younger than 30 who had recovered from COVID-19. Sequencing was performed on PBMCs or T cells enriched from blood (not recorded which).

CDR3 nucleotide sequence: TGTGCCAGCAGCTTCGGGAGGACAGGGGGCCACAATGAGCAGTTCTTC. Its protein product is CASSFGRTGGHNEQFF. The rearrangement joins TRBV5-8 to TRBJ2-1; 11 bases fit TRBD1. This CDR3 is 16 amino acids long. Germline values: CDR1 SGHTS, CDR2 YDEGEE. V lost 2 bases to trimming and J lost 5 bases; unmatched junction nucleotides: 6.